This T cell receptor (beta chain) derives from a study of blood T cell repertoires in COVID-19. The ends were cut back, 0 bases at V and 6 bases at J, with 15 bases in the middle. Germline assignment: CDR1 MGHRA and CDR2 YSYEKL. The CDR3 is made up of 15 amino acids. Libraries were prepared by immunoSEQ multiplex PCR; TCRdb keeps only in-frame clonotypes and omits some of them. The data show some 420,000 clones, approximately 92% seen once. This rearrangement joins TRBV4-1 to TRBJ2-7; weak D call: TRBD2 (6 bases). The clonotype comes from a man aged 25 to 40 who had recovered from COVID-19. The sequenced sample was PBMCs or T cells enriched from blood (not recorded which). Here the CDR3 DNA reads TGCGCCAGCAGCCAAGAATCGGGGGTTGCTCTCGAGCAGTACTTC. Its translation is CASSQESGVALEQYF.